This T cell receptor (beta chain) was captured by sequencing in a study of glioma-infiltrating T cells listed by TCRdb under 2016. Regarding the study in general: The study sequenced TCR alpha- and beta-chain repertoires from glioma tissue, from non-neoplastic brain tissue and from matched peripheral blood mononuclear cells. Three low-grade glioma patients, roughly 8 primary glioblastoma patients and three non-glioma patients contributing non-neoplastic brain tissue were included in the paired cohort. Each tissue-infiltrating repertoire was compared with the same patient's peripheral blood repertoire to measure divergence between tissue and blood T-cell populations.

The CDR3 contains 14 residues, cysteine and phenylalanine counted. The read is trimmed to its CDR3 DNA, 42 bases read in frame from base 1. CDR1 and CDR2, looked up from the germline V gene, are SGHAT and FQNNGV. A distance of 9 bases separates the germline ends of V and J, which lose 1 base and 2 bases respectively. The iRepertoire nested amplicon-rescue multiplex PCR (arm-PCR) platform was used to amplify TCR alpha and beta CDR3 regions from RNA. One-step reverse transcription and amplification used roughly 100-400 ng of tissue mRNA or PBMC total RNA as input. Following bead purification, Illumina adapters were added by a secondary multiplex PCR, and libraries between 200 and 400 bp were gel-purified. The libraries contained internal 6-nucleotide barcodes that were used for demultiplexing. Sequencing of libraries was performed on an Illumina MiSeq with 2x220 or 2x250 nucleotide paired-end reads. On the authors' methods: Paired reads were merged using FLASH 1.2.11 and were aligned to the GRCh37 human genome using BWA-MEM, after which TRA and TRB reads were extracted. V and J assignment used an IMGT-derived reference of cassette sequences and CDR3 motifs that included pseudogenes. Three-frame translation of reads was performed, and productive CDR3s were defined as those with a C...FGXG motif and no stop codons. Clonotypes were defined as unique combinations of V-J cassette pair and CDR3 amino acid sequence. Filtering of reads was based on Hamming distance, with the threshold set by the sequence error rate of each sample in mapped regions. Using fastp trimming at Q25 and MiXCR clonotype assembly, TCRdb reanalyzed the public sequencing data and kept in-frame beta chains. When rows share a CDR3 protein, they turn into one entry using the most common DNA and genes. TCRdb, not the authors, supplied the V and J calls. Within this sample are 150,000 or so distinct CDR3 sequences, with 35% to 50% of them counted one time only. The ten largest clonotypes hold over 15% of the sample.

This clonotype has more than one count but fewer than ten. What antigen it recognizes has not been identified. No base quality values were provided; no much bigger clone lies one nucleotide off. Results and caveats for the whole study, not just this receptor: VJ-independent divergence between tissue and blood was found to be below expectation in non-neoplastic patients but above expectation in all gliomas, particularly low-grade gliomas. Group comparisons rested on small numbers: three non-neoplastic, three low-grade glioma and 7 or 8 glioblastoma patients. Only a very small number of CDR3 sequences turned up in both tissue and blood, a result put down to high CDR3 diversity combined with limited sampling.

The V and J genes are TRBV11-2 and TRBJ2-7; the D gene assignment is ambiguous. The sample comprised glioma tissue, nonneoplastic brain tissue, or PBMCs (not recorded which). The receptor comes from a human donor with low-grade glioma or glioblastoma, undergoing nonglioma brain surgery, or in good health (not recorded which). This receptor carries the CDR3 CASSLGVGAYEQYF. The DNA reads TGTGCCAGCAGCTTAGGGGTTGGGGCCTACGAGCAGTACTTC.